The TCR beta chain described here comes from a study of shared clonotypes between healthy human individuals. Profiling relied on immunoSEQ multiplex PCR, and the TCRdb table lists in-frame clones only, not all of them. This sample has over 700,000 clones, with roughly two thirds found just once. With respect to this clone: The sample has other DNA sequences that encode this CDR3 too.

Sequenced material: memory CD4+ T cells sorted from blood. Specified subset: CD45RA-negative fraction. This TCR was sampled from a woman between 25 and 40 years old in good health.

The CDR3: CASSFLAETYEQYF. The CDR3 coding sequence is TGCGCCAGCAGCTTCCTAGCGGAGACCTACGAGCAGTACTTC. V usage is TRBV5-1 and J usage is TRBJ2-7, with TRBD2 identical over 7 bases. Per germline, CDR1 SGHRS and CDR2 YFSETQ. V dropped 2 bases and J dropped 2; count of bases not matched to a gene: 4. The CDR3 is 14 amino acids.